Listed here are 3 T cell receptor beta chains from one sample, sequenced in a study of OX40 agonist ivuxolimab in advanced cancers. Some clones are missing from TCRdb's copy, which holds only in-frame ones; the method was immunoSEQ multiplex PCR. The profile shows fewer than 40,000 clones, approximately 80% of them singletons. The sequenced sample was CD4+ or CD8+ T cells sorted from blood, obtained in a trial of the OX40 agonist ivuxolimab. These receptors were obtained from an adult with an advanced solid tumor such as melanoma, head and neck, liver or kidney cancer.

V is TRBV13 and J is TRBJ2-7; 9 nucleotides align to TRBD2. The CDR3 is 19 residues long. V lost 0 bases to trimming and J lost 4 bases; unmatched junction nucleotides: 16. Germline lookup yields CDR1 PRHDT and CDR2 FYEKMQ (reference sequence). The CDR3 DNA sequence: TGTGCCAGCAGCTTAGGAGGGGGGGGGCTTAGCGGGAGAAGGTACGAGCAGTACTTC. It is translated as CASSLGGGGLSGRRYEQYF. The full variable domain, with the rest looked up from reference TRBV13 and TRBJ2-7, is AAGVIQSPRHLIKEKRETATLKCYPIPRHDTVYWYQQGPGQDPQFLISFYEKMQSDKGSIPDRFSAQQFSDYHSELNMSSLELGDSALYFCASSLGGGGLSGRRYEQYFGPGTRLTVT.

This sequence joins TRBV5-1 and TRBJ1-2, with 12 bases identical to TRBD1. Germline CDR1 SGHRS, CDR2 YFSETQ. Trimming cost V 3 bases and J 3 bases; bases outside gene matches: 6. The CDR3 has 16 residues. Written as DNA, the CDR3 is TGCGCCAGCAGCTCTTCCGGGACAGGGGGCGACTATGGCTACACCTTC. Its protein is CASSSSGTGGDYGYTF.

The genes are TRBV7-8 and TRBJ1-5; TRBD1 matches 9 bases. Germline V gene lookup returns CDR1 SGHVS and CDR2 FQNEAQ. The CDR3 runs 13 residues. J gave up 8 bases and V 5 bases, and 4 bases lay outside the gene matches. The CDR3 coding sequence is TGTGCCAGCAGCCGTGGGACAGGGAAGCCCCAGCATTTT. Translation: CASSRGTGKPQHF.